The 26 T cell receptor beta chains below come from one sample, sequenced in a study of a mutant IDH1 vaccine in newly diagnosed glioma. The antigens of these receptors remain unknown. Time point here: week 23, last vaccination. Mutant IDH1 20-mer peptide, at 300 ug, made up each vaccine dose, with topical imiquimod. This table comes from immunoSEQ multiplex PCR, and its TCRdb copy is limited to in-frame clones, with some not included. The table shows 43,000 or so clones, with roughly 84% occurring only once. Sequenced here: PBMCs, sampled from a glioma patient whose treatment included an IDH1 peptide vaccine. These TCRs come from a young woman with glioma. Some clones in this sample may be carry-over from other donors' samples.

The J gene is TRBJ1-2, the V gene TRBV6-1; D gene uncertain. The CDR3 covers 15 residues. The germline CDR1 and CDR2 sequences are MNHNS and SASEGT. Trimming took off 0 bases at V and 4 bases at J, with 12 bases between the two ends. CDR3 amino acids: CASSEAGMGSYGYTF. In nucleotides, the CDR3 is TGTGCCAGCAGTGAAGCGGGGATGGGTAGCTATGGCTACACCTTC.

V and J are TRBV29-1 and TRBJ1-1; D not certain. This CDR3 contains 11 residues. V dropped 0 bases and J dropped 6 bases, with 5 bases sitting between them. The germline gives CDR1 SQVTM, CDR2 ANQGSEA. CDR3 sequence reads: CSVEDVSEAFF. The CDR3 bases are TGCAGCGTTGAAGATGTATCTGAAGCTTTCTTT.

The chain is built from TRBV25-1 and TRBJ2-2; 7 bases map to TRBD2. With 3 bases clipped from V and 5 bases from J, the junction kept 0 bases outside the gene matches. This CDR3 region has 13 residues. Germline-derived CDR1 and CDR2 are MGHDK and SYGVNS. The CDR3 DNA reads as TGTGCCAGCAGTGAGGGAGGGACCGGGGAGCTGTTTTTT. The encoded protein is CASSEGGTGELFF.

The chain couples TRBV5-1 to TRBJ1-4, with D possibly being TRBD1 (5 bases). This CDR3 has 13 residues. Germline CDR1 reads SGHRS; CDR2 reads YFSETQ. V shed 5 bases and J shed 7 bases, with 12 bases lying between them. The CDR3 region is CASSPVGREKLFF. The CDR3 DNA reads as TGCGCCAGCAGTCCGGTGGGACGTGAAAAACTGTTTTTT. Variable domain in full (rest from reference TRBV5-1 and TRBJ1-4): KAGVTQTPRYLIKTRGQQVTLSCSPISGHRSVSWYQQTPGQGLQFLFEYFSETQRNKGNFPGRFSGRQFSNSRSEMNVSTLELGDSALYLCASSPVGREKLFFGSGTQLSVL.

The chain combines TRBV6-6 with TRBJ1-1; the match to TRBD1 covers 7 bases. The CDR3 length is 15 residues. The junction had 6 bases not matched to a gene; V was cut back by 0 bases and J by 5 bases. Germline assignment: CDR1 MNHNY and CDR2 SVGAGI (reference sequence). The DNA for the CDR3 is TGTGCCAGCAGTTACTCAAAGGGGGCGCTTACTGAAGCTTTCTTT. Translating it yields CASSYSKGALTEAFF.

The chain couples TRBV25-1 to TRBJ1-2; D is uncertain. Germline V gene lookup returns CDR1 MGHDK and CDR2 SYGVNS. With 5 bases removed from V and 5 bases from J, the gap between germline ends came to 21 bases. This CDR3 is built from 16 residues. CDR3 region: CASSPPGFAGYYGYTF. CDR3 sequence (DNA): TGTGCCAGCAGTCCCCCTGGGTTCGCGGGGTATTATGGCTACACCTTC.

The chain combines TRBV6-1 with TRBJ2-7; maybe TRBD1 (6 bases). Trimming removed 2 bases from V and 2 bases from J, with 10 bases in between. CDR1 MNHNS and CDR2 SASEGT come from the germline V gene. The CDR3 sequence is 14 residues long. CDR3 in amino acids: CASSEPGVPYEQYF. CDR3 in DNA: TGTGCCAGCAGTGAACCAGGGGTCCCCTACGAGCAGTACTTC.

The rearrangement uses TRBV30 and TRBJ2-1; no definite D call. V lost 7 bases to trimming and J lost 8 bases, with 15 bases between them. In germline, CDR1 is GTSNPN, CDR2 SVGIG (reference sequence). The CDR3 loop spans 12 amino acids. CDR3 DNA: TGTGCCTCTTCCCACGGGTCGGATGAGCAGTTCTTC. The encoded protein is CASSHGSDEQFF.

The chain recombines TRBV10-1 with TRBJ2-1, with TRBD2 identical over 9 bases. V gave up 10 bases and J gave up 7 bases; unmatched junction bases: 14. This CDR3 is 15 amino acids long. Germline CDR1 is WNHNN and CDR2 is SYGVQD (reference sequence). CDR3 sequence: CATARRAGGRNEQFF. In DNA form, the CDR3 reads TGCGCCACCGCTCGAAGAGCGGGAGGTCGTAATGAGCAGTTCTTC.

The CDR3 loop reads CASSPEGGLNEQYF. The CDR3 DNA is TGCGCCAGCAGCCCCGAGGGAGGGCTCAACGAGCAGTACTTC. The V gene is TRBV5-1, the J gene TRBJ2-7, with 7 bases identical to TRBD2. Per germline, CDR1 SGHRS and CDR2 YFSETQ. V lost 4 bases and J lost 5; bases outside the gene matches: 9. This CDR3 contains 14 residues.

J is TRBJ2-3 and V is TRBV2, with D maybe TRBD2 (5 bases). Trimming took off 8 bases at V and 4 bases at J, with 16 bases between the two ends. Germline V CDR1 and CDR2: SNHLY, FYNNEI. The CDR3 totals 14 residues. The CDR3 DNA reads TGTGCCAGCGGTAAACGGGCGGGCGCAGATACGCAGTATTTT. It codes for CASGKRAGADTQYF.

This chain joins TRBV2 and TRBJ2-3, with D hard to call. V lost 6 bases to trimming and J lost 10 bases, with 14 bases between them. Germline V gene lookup returns CDR1 SNHLY and CDR2 FYNNEI. The CDR3 is made up of 12 amino acids. CDR3 loop: CASSLGGVPQYF. The CDR3 coding sequence is TGTGCCAGCAGCCTGGGTGGGGTTCCGCAGTATTTT. The entire variable domain, with the rest obtained from reference TRBV2 and TRBJ2-3, is as follows: EPEVTQTPSHQVTQMGQEVILRCVPISNHLYFYWYRQILGQKVEFLVSFYNNEISEKSEIFDDQFSVERPDGSNFTLKIRSTKLEDSAMYFCASSLGGVPQYFGPGTRLTVL.

CDR3: CASSVSTGSGNTIYF. The CDR3 DNA sequence: TGTGCCAGCAGCGTATCGACAGGCTCTGGAAACACCATATATTTT. This rearrangement joins TRBV9 to TRBJ1-3, with TRBD1 as a possible D gene (6 bases). The CDR3 sequence is 15 residues long. Trimming left V 1 base short and J 0 bases short, with 8 bases between. Germline V gene lookup returns CDR1 SGDLS and CDR2 YYNGEE.

This chain joins TRBV5-1 and TRBJ2-7; weak D call: TRBD1 (6 bases). CDR3 length: 13 residues. The ends were cut back, 1 base at V and 2 bases at J, with 7 bases in the middle. The V gene's germline CDR1 is SGHRS and CDR2 YFSETQ. The CDR3 loop reads CASSLTGTYEQYF. In nucleotides, the CDR3 is TGCGCCAGCAGCTTGACAGGGACCTACGAGCAGTACTTC.

This rearrangement joins TRBV5-6 to TRBJ2-7; TRBD2 matches 15 bases. The CDR3 spans 16 residues. Germline V gene data show CDR1 as SGHDT and CDR2 as YYEEEE. The trim removed 4 bases at V and 2 bases at J, leaving 4 bases unmatched. In DNA form, the CDR3 reads TGTGCCAGCAGCCCCAGGACTAGCGGGAGGGCCTACGAGCAGTACTTC. This encodes CASSPRTSGRAYEQYF.

The V gene is TRBV12-5, the J gene TRBJ2-7, with D tentatively TRBD1 (6 bases). The CDR3 spans 14 residues. Germline V gene sequence: CDR1 LGHNT, CDR2 FRNRAP. V lost 1 base, J lost 2 bases, and 9 bases lay in between. CDR3 residues: CASGLGGQPYEQYF. CDR3 sequence (DNA): TGTGCTAGTGGTTTGGGTGGACAGCCCTACGAGCAGTACTTC.

This clone has just one count. The chain couples TRBV25-1 to TRBJ1-3, with D tentatively TRBD1 (5 bases). The V gene's germline CDR1 is MGHDK and CDR2 SYGVNS. The CDR3 is 14 amino acids. The V and J ends lost 5 bases and 2 bases respectively, with 10 bases between them. The CDR3 loop is CASSLGGAGNTIYF. The CDR3, as DNA: TGTGCCAGCAGTCTGGGGGGAGCTGGAAACACCATATATTTT.

The V gene is TRBV7-8, the J gene TRBJ2-5; 9 positions match TRBD2. V lost 1 base to trimming and J lost 1 base; unmatched junction nucleotides: 16. Looked up from germline, CDR1 is SGHVS and CDR2 is FQNEAQ. The CDR3 totals 20 residues. In DNA form, the CDR3 reads TGTGCCAGCAGCTTAGTCAGGGCTAGCGGGAAGAAAAATTTCCAAGAGACCCAGTACTTC. The encoded protein is CASSLVRASGKKNFQETQYF.

The CDR3 region is CASSRGGRGTGELFF. The CDR3 bases are TGTGCCAGCAGCCGGGGAGGGCGGGGCACCGGGGAGCTGTTTTTT. The V and J genes are TRBV5-4 and TRBJ2-2; TRBD2 aligns across 7 bases. The ends lost 4 bases at V and 4 bases at J; junction bases unmatched: 7. CDR1 and CDR2 (germline): SGHNT, YYREEE (reference sequence). The CDR3 has 15 amino acids.

The rearrangement links TRBV30 to TRBJ2-6; no clear D. CDR1 and CDR2 from the germline V gene are GTSNPN and SVGIG (reference sequence). The CDR3 is made up of 12 amino acids. Between the trimmed V and J ends, which lost 2 bases and 2 bases, there was a span of 1 base. The CDR3 is CAWSPGANVLTF. The CDR3 bases are TGTGCCTGGAGTCCTGGGGCCAACGTCCTGACTTTC.

V usage is TRBV29-1 and J usage is TRBJ2-7; D is uncertain. The V gene's germline CDR1 is SQVTM and CDR2 ANQGSEA. The CDR3 is made up of 11 amino acids. V lost 2 bases and J lost 3, with 5 bases in between. The CDR3 DNA reads TGCAGCGTTGAACAGAACTACGAGCAGTACTTC. The encoded protein is CSVEQNYEQYF.

The rearrangement uses TRBV7-9 and TRBJ1-2; D unresolved. This CDR3 is built from 15 residues. V was shortened by 0 bases and J by 3 bases, with 11 bases between the two germline ends. CDR1 is SEHNR and CDR2 is FQNEAQ in the germline V gene (reference sequence). CDR3 residues: CASSLALGPYYGYTF. The CDR3 DNA follows: TGTGCCAGCAGCTTAGCCCTAGGGCCGTACTATGGCTACACCTTC.

This sequence joins TRBV28 and TRBJ2-7; tentative D call: TRBD1 (6 bases). The germline V gene has CDR1 MDHEN and CDR2 SYDVKM. Trimming stripped 8 bases from V and 4 bases from J, with 21 bases between. This CDR3 comprises 15 residues. This CDR3 is CASGSPETGPYEQYF. The CDR3 DNA reads as TGTGCCAGCGGCTCCCCGGAGACAGGTCCGTACGAGCAGTACTTC.

In the case of this clone: One base away lies a much larger clone, so this may be a sequencing read error. Other DNA sequences from this sample encode an identical CDR3 as well. The gene calls are TRBV4-3 and TRBJ1-6; 11 bases fit TRBD1. Germline V gives CDR1 LGHNA, CDR2 YSLEER. Losses at the gene ends were 3 bases for V and 13 bases for J; bases not matched to a gene: 5. The CDR3 contains 14 residues. The CDR3 is CASSHGTGGGPLHF. The CDR3 DNA reads TGCGCCAGCAGCCACGGGACAGGGGGTGGGCCCCTCCACTTT.

The rearrangement uses TRBV4-1 and TRBJ1-1; a weak D match, TRBD1 (6 bases). V was pared by 0 bases and J by 2 bases, with 10 bases between. The CDR3 has 15 residues. Germline V lookup: CDR1 MGHRA, CDR2 YSYEKL. The CDR3 is CASSQDGRGNTEAFF. Written as DNA, the CDR3 is TGCGCCAGCAGCCAAGATGGCAGGGGAAACACTGAAGCTTTCTTT.

The chain carries TRBV6-5 and TRBJ1-1; 8 nucleotides agree with TRBD1. The CDR3 length is 16 residues. J was trimmed by 1 base and V by 0 bases; bases with no gene match: 4. Looked up from germline, CDR1 is MNHEY and CDR2 is SVGAGI. CDR3 sequence (DNA): TGTGCCAGCAGTTACTCCAGGGGGCTTTCGAACACTGAAGCTTTCTTT. Translating it yields CASSYSRGLSNTEAFF.